A single sample gave rise to the 18 T cell receptor beta chains below, sequenced in a study of T-cell memory formation after mild COVID-19 (dated by TCRdb to the early 2020s). The library was built by means of 5' RACE. Instrument on record: Illumina NovaSeq 6000. TCRdb applied fastp at Q25 and MiXCR to the public reads, then kept only in-frame beta chains. Rows are unified per CDR3 protein, each entry keeping the most common DNA and genes. The sample table lists 40,000 or so distinct CDR3 sequences, about 6.8% of them with a count of one. Less than 0.95% of the sample belongs to the ten largest clones. Sequenced: PBMCs or a T cell subset sorted from them (not recorded which). Receptors originate from an adult who had mild COVID-19 (a few samples of this study predate the infection). The sample titles of this study are shuffled in the database, so cell type and time point are left out.

This clonotype was recorded many times. DNA for the CDR3: TGTGCCATCAGTGAGCCGGCGGGAATGCAGGGAGGGAAATATGGCTACACCTTC. Protein: CAISEPAGMQGGKYGYTF. The chain is built from TRBV10-3 and TRBJ1-2; TRBD1 might be the D (5 bases). Trimming cost V 2 bases and J 5 bases, with 24 bases left between them. The CDR3 loop spans 18 amino acids. CDR1 and CDR2 (germline): ENHRY, SYGVKD.

This clonotype was seen many times. The chain is built from TRBV7-2 and TRBJ2-3; 12 nucleotides line up with TRBD2. This CDR3 contains 16 residues. Germline-derived CDR1 and CDR2 are SGHTA and FQGNSA. Germline trimming cut 5 bases from V and 4 bases from J; bases unmatched to any gene: 7. DNA of the CDR3: TGTGCCAGCAGCCTGACTAGCGGGAGTTCAGCAGATACGCAGTATTTT. This encodes CASSLTSGSSADTQYF.

This clonotype showed up just a few times. The chain couples TRBV3-1 to TRBJ2-4; D gene uncertain. Per the germline V gene, CDR1 is LGHDT and CDR2 is YNNKEL (reference sequence). V was pared by 3 bases and J by 4 bases, with 13 bases between. The CDR3 runs to 15 residues. CDR3 DNA: TGTGCCAGCAGCCACGGCGTGGGCAGAAAAAACATTCAGTACTTC. This encodes CASSHGVGRKNIQYF.

This clonotype was found many times. The V and J genes are TRBV7-9 and TRBJ2-1, with D perhaps given as TRBD1 or TRBD2 (5 bases each). CDR1 is SEHNR and CDR2 is FQNEAQ in the germline V gene (reference sequence). CDR3 length equals 14 residues. V lost 4 bases and J lost 9, with 16 bases in between. CDR3 DNA: TGTGCCAGCAGCTCTGGGGGAGCGGAGGTTGAGCAGTTCTTC. Encoded protein: CASSSGGAEVEQFF.

The V and J genes are TRBV12-3 or TRBV12-4 and TRBJ2-5; TRBD1 aligns across 9 bases. The CDR3 totals 13 residues. V was clipped by 7 bases and J by 4 bases; unmatched bases: 4. CDR3 loop: CASNRGRGETQYF. The CDR3 DNA sequence: TGTGCCAGCAACAGGGGGCGCGGAGAGACCCAGTACTTC.

This clonotype occurred a few times. This rearrangement joins TRBV27 to TRBJ1-1, with TRBD1 as a possible D gene (5 bases). There are 14 residues in the CDR3. V lost 1 base, J lost 1 base, and 7 bases lay in between. Germline CDR1 and CDR2: MNHEY and SMNVEV (reference sequence). The CDR3 sequence: CASSLWGGNTEAFF. The CDR3 nucleotides read TGTGCCAGCAGTTTATGGGGCGGGAACACTGAAGCTTTCTTT.

This clonotype has more than one count but fewer than ten. The chain couples TRBV5-1 to TRBJ1-4; D possibly corresponds to TRBD1 (6 bases). The V end lost 0 bases, the J end lost 5 bases, and 8 bases lay between the germline ends. Germline CDR1 is SGHRS and CDR2 is YFSETQ. This CDR3 spans 14 amino acids. The CDR3 DNA follows: TGCGCCAGCAGCTTGGTGGGGGGCAATGAAAAACTGTTTTTT. Residues: CASSLVGGNEKLFF.

J is TRBJ1-1 and V is TRBV30; 12 bases fit TRBD1. The trim removed 7 bases at V and 7 bases at J, leaving 19 bases unmatched. The CDR3 extends over 17 amino acids. CDR1 is GTSNPN, CDR2 SVGIG, per germline (reference sequence). The CDR3 bases are TGTGCCTCCCGACCGCCTCCGGGACAGGGGGCAGGAGTTGAAGCTTTCTTT. Its protein is CASRPPPGQGAGVEAFF.

The genes are TRBV7-2 and TRBJ1-3; D perhaps matches TRBD1 (6 bases). Germline values: CDR1 SGHTA, CDR2 FQGNSA. The CDR3 extends over 15 amino acids. V was shortened by 4 bases and J by 4 bases, with 14 bases between the two germline ends. Written as DNA, the CDR3 is TGTGCCAGCAGCTCTAGGACAGCGGTAGGAAACACCATATATTTT. This encodes CASSSRTAVGNTIYF.

This clonotype was counted between two and nine times. The V gene is TRBV20-1, the J gene TRBJ2-3, with TRBD1 as a possible D gene (5 bases). Looked up from germline, CDR1 is DFQATT and CDR2 is SNEGSKA (reference sequence). This CDR3 is 14 amino acids long. V was clipped by 7 bases and J by 0 bases, with 14 bases between them. CDR3 nucleotides: TGCAGTGTAGCTCCCCCAGGGAGCACAGATACGCAGTATTTT. It specifies CSVAPPGSTDTQYF.

The chain links TRBV15 to TRBJ2-7; 8 bases fit TRBD1. CDR1 is LNHNV and CDR2 is YYDKDF in the germline V gene (reference sequence). There are 17 residues in the CDR3. V lost 1 base, J lost 2 bases, and 10 bases stayed unmatched. The CDR3: CATSRGGASGQAYEQYF. The CDR3, as DNA: TGTGCCACCAGCAGAGGGGGAGCTTCGGGACAGGCCTACGAGCAGTACTTC.

This clonotype was seen a few times. This sequence joins TRBV27 and TRBJ2-2, with a possible D match to TRBD2 (5 bases). The V and J ends lost 5 bases and 4 bases respectively, with 20 bases between them. This CDR3 is built from 17 residues. Germline CDR1 reads MNHEY; CDR2 reads SMNVEV (reference sequence). This CDR3 is CASSRLKGAEVTGELFF. The CDR3 DNA sequence: TGTGCCAGCAGTCGCCTTAAGGGCGCGGAGGTCACCGGGGAGCTGTTTTTT.

At least ten counts were recorded for this clonotype. The chain carries TRBV5-5 and TRBJ2-4; TRBD1 matches 8 bases. Germline V gene lookup returns CDR1 SGHKS and CDR2 YYEKEE (reference sequence). This CDR3 region has 16 residues. V trimming: 0 bases; J trimming: 3 bases; junction bases outside the gene matches: 5. CDR3 loop: CASSLEPGGYKNIQYF. The CDR3, as DNA: TGTGCCAGCAGCTTGGAGCCAGGGGGCTACAAAAACATTCAGTACTTC.

J is TRBJ2-7 and V is TRBV6-2 or TRBV6-3; a weak D match, TRBD1 (6 bases). The CDR3 has 14 residues. Trimming removed 4 bases from V and 3 bases from J, with 13 bases in between. The germline V gene encodes CDR1 MNHEY and CDR2 SVGEGT. The CDR3 coding sequence is TGTGCCAGCAGTTCGCTCGTGACAGGCTACGAGCAGTACTTC. This codes for CASSSLVTGYEQYF.

There are many counts of this clonotype. One end of the junction fails to match germline, which may point to a read error. V is TRBV7-9 and J is TRBJ2-5; tentatively, D is TRBD1 or TRBD2 (5 bases each). Per the germline V gene, CDR1 is SEHNR and CDR2 is FQNEAQ (reference sequence). The length of the CDR3 is 14 residues. This chain's CDR3 is CASSAPGTGGLQNF. The DNA for the CDR3 is TGTGCCAGCAGCGCCCCCGGGACGGGCGGACTTCAGAACTTC.

In this sample, this clonotype turned up many times. This chain links TRBV4-2 with TRBJ1-1, with unresolved D. The CDR3 loop spans 16 amino acids. Germline lookup yields CDR1 LGHNA and CDR2 YNFKEQ. Trimming removed 0 bases at V and 0 bases at J, with 11 bases between. The CDR3 DNA follows: TGTGCCAGCAGCCAAGATCTTTGGGCAGTGAACACTGAAGCTTTCTTT. Amino acid sequence: CASSQDLWAVNTEAFF.

In this sample, this clonotype turned up many times. The rearrangement joins TRBV7-3 to TRBJ2-2; 7 nucleotides line up with TRBD2. V was clipped by 5 bases and J by 5 bases; unmatched bases: 5. The CDR3 has 14 amino acids. Per the germline V gene, CDR1 is SGHTA and CDR2 is FQGTGA. CDR3 coding DNA: TGTGCCAGCAGCCTCGGGGGGTTTACCGGGGAGCTGTTTTTT. Translating gives CASSLGGFTGELFF. Supplemented by reference TRBV7-3 and TRBJ2-2, the full variable domain reads GAGVSQTPSNKVTEKGKYVELRCDPISGHTALYWYRQSLGQGPEFLIYFQGTGAADDSGLPNDRFFAVRPEGSVSTLKIQRTERGDSAVYLCASSLGGFTGELFFGEGSRLTVL.

This clonotype was observed many times. CDR3 coding DNA: TGTGCCAGCAACCAAGGGGGCCGCTACCAAGAGACCCAGTACTTC. Protein: CASNQGGRYQETQYF. The rearrangement uses TRBV5-4 and TRBJ2-5, with 7 bases lining up with TRBD1. Losses at the gene ends were 6 bases for V and 0 bases for J; bases not matched to a gene: 8. CDR1 is SGHNT, CDR2 YYREEE, per germline (reference sequence). The CDR3 totals 15 residues. Based on the CDR3 plus reference TRBV5-4 and TRBJ2-5, the full variable domain is ETGVTQSPTHLIKTRGQQVTLRCSSQSGHNTVSWYQQALGQGPQFIFQYYREEENGRGNFPPRFSGLQFPNYSSELNVNALELDDSALYLCASNQGGRYQETQYFGPGTRLLVL.